This TCR beta chain was sequenced for a study of blood T cell repertoires in COVID-19. About the research overall: The United States, Italy and Spain supplied acute and convalescent COVID-19 samples. T cells, B-cell-depleted T cells, or PBMCs supplied cDNA or gDNA.

The trim removed 1 base at V and 2 bases at J, leaving 6 bases unmatched. Looked up from germline, CDR1 is MGHDK and CDR2 is SYGVNS. This CDR3 has 16 residues. In the original workflow: Nucleated cell counts were estimated from reference gene primer amplification. This table comes from immunoSEQ multiplex PCR, and its TCRdb copy is limited to in-frame clones, with some not included. V, J and clone size derive from that table, while D and trimming were established from the DNA sequence. Here the sample spans 300,000 or so clones, about nine tenths being singletons. Material: peripheral blood. V gene TRBV25-1 combines with J gene TRBJ2-3; 7 bases are shared with TRBD2. This receptor was obtained from a woman aged 30 to 39 with COVID-19, enrolled during active disease. CDR3 sequence: CASSEFLRGSTDTQYF. CDR3 bases: TGTGCCAGCAGTGAATTTTTGCGGGGGTCCACAGATACGCAGTATTTT.